Below, 20 T cell receptor beta chains from the same sample are listed, as sequenced in a study of shared clonotypes between healthy human individuals (dated by TCRdb to about 2020). The library relied on the immunoSEQ multiplex PCR assay. Here the immuneACCESS table is served through TCRdb, limited to in-frame sequences with V and J called. Missing clones are a known gap in these copies; in checked studies unresolved V genes cover under half, and the rest lacks a known reason. This sample has about 610,000 clones in its table, and around 96% of those were observed once. The ten largest clones represent approximately 0.12% of the sample. For the CD8 naive samples, CD45RO-negative cells were positively selected for CCR7, yielding a CD45RA+CCR7+ population from which TemRA cells were excluded. Sequenced material: naive CD8+ T cells sorted from blood. Taken with the paper, the label for cell subset or site translates to: CD45RA+CCR7+. The receptors shown here come from a woman in her twenties or thirties in good health.

This clone was found once. The chain carries TRBV25-1 and TRBJ2-3; tentatively, D is TRBD1 (6 bases). The CDR3 is 17 amino acids. Germline V gene sequence: CDR1 MGHDK, CDR2 SYGVNS. Trimming took off 5 bases at V and 0 bases at J, with 18 bases between the two ends. CDR3 in amino acids: CASSLWETGGSTDTQYF. The DNA for the CDR3 is TGTGCCAGCAGTCTATGGGAGACAGGAGGAAGCACAGATACGCAGTATTTT.

The CDR3 coding sequence is TGTGCCAGCAGCTTCGGGACGGGAGGGTCCTACGAGCAGTACTTC. This sequence encodes CASSFGTGGSYEQYF. V usage is TRBV5-6 and J usage is TRBJ2-7; 8 nucleotides agree with TRBD2. The CDR3 covers 15 residues. The germline gives CDR1 SGHDT, CDR2 YYEEEE. The ends lost 2 bases at V and 1 base at J; junction bases unmatched: 5.

This chain joins TRBV2 and TRBJ1-5, with D uncertain. Trimming removed 6 bases from V and 3 bases from J, with 12 bases in between. The CDR3 loop spans 14 amino acids. Per germline, CDR1 SNHLY and CDR2 FYNNEI. The CDR3 DNA is TGTGCCAGCAGGGCCTCGGGGATCAATCAGCCCCAGCATTTT. It translates to CASRASGINQPQHF.

The V gene is TRBV6-7, the J gene TRBJ2-3; 10 bases map to TRBD1. Being an ORF, TRBV6-7 has a function that is uncertain. The CDR3 runs 20 residues. The V segment lost 4 bases and the J segment 2 bases; nucleotides outside the gene matches: 18. CDR3 residues: CASSSILRTGGQAHTDTQYF. The CDR3 DNA follows: TGTGCCAGCAGTTCCATTCTGAGGACAGGGGGGCAGGCGCACACAGATACGCAGTATTTT.

The gene calls are TRBV27 and TRBJ2-5; 10 bases are a match to TRBD2. CDR1 MNHEY and CDR2 SMNVEV come from the germline V gene (reference sequence). This CDR3 has 16 amino acids. V lost 1 base and J lost 2; bases outside the gene matches: 4. The CDR3 DNA follows: TGTGCCAGCAGTTTATTGACAGCGGGAGGGCAAGAGACCCAGTACTTC. It specifies CASSLLTAGGQETQYF.

On this clone: This same CDR3 is encoded by further DNA sequences in the sample. This chain links TRBV27 with TRBJ1-5; D is perhaps TRBD1 (5 bases). CDR1 MNHEY and CDR2 SMNVEV come from the germline V gene (reference sequence). This CDR3 region has 14 residues. V was trimmed by 5 bases and J by 4 bases, leaving 12 bases between them. CDR3 amino acids: CASSLGLGNQPQHF. As DNA, the CDR3 is TGTGCCAGCAGTCTGGGACTCGGGAATCAGCCCCAGCATTTT.

The chain employs TRBV28 and TRBJ2-7; possibly TRBD1 for D (6 bases). The V gene's germline CDR1 is MDHEN and CDR2 SYDVKM. The V and J ends lost 3 bases and 4 bases respectively, with 10 bases between them. CDR3 length equals 13 residues. The CDR3 reads CASSLLQGYEQYF. The CDR3 bases are TGTGCCAGCAGTTTGCTACAGGGTTACGAGCAGTACTTC.

This rearrangement joins TRBV19 to TRBJ2-1; 7 bases agree with TRBD2. The junction had 15 bases not matched to a gene; V was cut back by 5 bases and J by 2 bases. The CDR3 totals 18 residues. CDR1 is LNHDA, CDR2 SQIVND, per germline (reference sequence). The CDR3 region has the DNA TGTGCCAGTAGTCCCCTCGAACTAGCGTCGGAGACCTACAATGAGCAGTTCTTC. Amino acid sequence: CASSPLELASETYNEQFF.

The gene calls are TRBV19 and TRBJ2-7, with a weak D call TRBD2 (6 bases). The V and J ends lost 5 bases and 3 bases respectively, with 17 bases between them. There are 15 residues in the CDR3. Germline assignment: CDR1 LNHDA and CDR2 SQIVND (reference sequence). The CDR3 here is CASSAASGWFYEQYF. The CDR3 DNA is TGTGCCAGTAGTGCCGCCAGCGGGTGGTTCTACGAGCAGTACTTC.

J is TRBJ2-1 and V is TRBV25-1, with D unresolved. Trimming removed 4 bases at V and 9 bases at J, with 4 bases between. Per germline, CDR1 MGHDK and CDR2 SYGVNS. This CDR3 spans 10 amino acids. CDR3 bases: TGTGCCAGCAGTGCCGGTGAGCAGTTCTTC. Amino acids: CASSAGEQFF.

This clone was recorded once. The chain links TRBV5-1 to TRBJ1-5; TRBD1 matches 8 bases. The length of the CDR3 is 16 residues. Per the germline V gene, CDR1 is SGHRS and CDR2 is YFSETQ. V shed 1 base and J 5 bases; nucleotides not matched to a gene: 8. The CDR3 coding sequence is TGCGCCAGCAGCTTGCAGTCAGGGGGCACGGATCAGCCCCAGCATTTT. This sequence encodes CASSLQSGGTDQPQHF. The full variable domain, with the rest looked up from reference TRBV5-1 and TRBJ1-5, is KAGVTQTPRYLIKTRGQQVTLSCSPISGHRSVSWYQQTPGQGLQFLFEYFSETQRNKGNFPGRFSGRQFSNSRSEMNVSTLELGDSALYLCASSLQSGGTDQPQHFGDGTRLSIL.

This chain links TRBV28 with TRBJ2-5; 11 positions match TRBD2. The last part of the DNA fits TRBJ2-7 better; the J call may be wrong. Germline V gene lookup returns CDR1 MDHEN and CDR2 SYDVKM. The CDR3 is made up of 18 amino acids. The CDR3 reads CASTRAGLAGGGSYEQYF. DNA of the CDR3: TGTGCCAGCACTCGAGCTGGCCTAGCGGGAGGTGGTAGCTACGAGCAGTACTTC.

This clone was observed a single time. The chain uses TRBV28 and TRBJ2-5; D gene unclear. The J call may not be correct, given that the DNA end is closer to TRBJ2-7. The CDR3 loop spans 15 amino acids. The germline V gene has CDR1 MDHEN and CDR2 SYDVKM. The CDR3 bases are TGTGCCAGCAGTCCTTCCCTGGACCCTGCCTACGAGCAGTACTTC. Amino acids: CASSPSLDPAYEQYF.

The chain combines TRBV4-1 with TRBJ2-7, with D maybe TRBD2 (6 bases). The length of the CDR3 is 17 residues. Germline CDR1 and CDR2: MGHRA and YSYEKL. V was clipped by 4 bases and J by 5 bases, with 24 bases between them. The CDR3 bases are TGCGCCAGCAGCCCTAGCCCACGCGGGAACCCCCCCCACGAGCAGTACTTC. Its translation: CASSPSPRGNPPHEQYF.

This clone has a handful of counts. The CDR3 loop reads CASSAPHGYTF. CDR3 nucleotides: TGTGCCAGCAGCGCCCCTCATGGCTACACCTTC. The genes are TRBV28 and TRBJ1-2, with D hard to call. Germline V lookup: CDR1 MDHEN, CDR2 SYDVKM. This CDR3 has 11 amino acids. V was cut by 6 bases and J by 6 bases, with 8 bases left in between.

Comment on this clone: The same CDR3 can be traced to other DNA sequences in this sample. The CDR3 DNA follows: TGTGCCAGCAGTTTATTGGGGGGCGGGGAAGCTTTCTTT. Translating it yields CASSLLGGGEAFF. The rearrangement links TRBV27 to TRBJ1-1, with D perhaps matching TRBD1 (6 bases). V dropped 1 base and J dropped 8 bases, with 11 bases sitting between them. CDR1 and CDR2 (germline): MNHEY, SMNVEV (reference sequence). The CDR3 covers 13 residues.

CDR3 sequence: CASSRGVNQPQHF. CDR3 bases: TGTGCCAGCAGCCGAGGGGTCAATCAGCCCCAGCATTTT. The chain joins TRBV7-9 to TRBJ1-5, with D possibly matching TRBD1 (5 bases). The CDR3 loop spans 13 amino acids. Germline assignment: CDR1 SEHNR and CDR2 FQNEAQ (reference sequence). Trimming cost V 5 bases and J 3 bases, with 8 bases left between them.

Notes on this clone: At the DNA level, this CDR3 is encoded by other sequences in the same sample as well. V is TRBV27 and J is TRBJ2-7; D ambiguous. The CDR3 runs to 13 residues. V dropped 6 bases and J dropped 3 bases, with 12 bases sitting between them. CDR1 is MNHEY and CDR2 is SMNVEV in the germline V gene (reference sequence). In DNA, the CDR3 is TGTGCCAGCAGCTTCGGGCAGAGCTACGAGCAGTACTTC. Protein sequence: CASSFGQSYEQYF.

The rearrangement joins TRBV14 to TRBJ1-4; D remains unclear. The germline V gene encodes CDR1 SGHDN and CDR2 FVKESK. This CDR3 has 13 residues. The germline V and J ends were trimmed by 1 base and 9 bases, with 9 bases remaining between them. The CDR3 DNA reads as TGTGCCAGCAGCCAAGCCTACCGGCAAAAACTGTTTTTT. Amino acids: CASSQAYRQKLFF.

A word on this clone: Distinct nucleotide sequences in the sample also encode this CDR3. The chain employs TRBV27 and TRBJ1-1, with a possible D match to TRBD1 (5 bases). CDR3 length: 14 residues. Trimming shortened V by 6 bases and J by 4 bases, and 15 bases separated the two germline ends. CDR1 and CDR2 (germline): MNHEY, SMNVEV (reference sequence). In DNA, the CDR3 is TGTGCCAGCAGCCCTGACAGAGGTATCACTGAAGCTTTCTTT. It yields the protein CASSPDRGITEAFF.